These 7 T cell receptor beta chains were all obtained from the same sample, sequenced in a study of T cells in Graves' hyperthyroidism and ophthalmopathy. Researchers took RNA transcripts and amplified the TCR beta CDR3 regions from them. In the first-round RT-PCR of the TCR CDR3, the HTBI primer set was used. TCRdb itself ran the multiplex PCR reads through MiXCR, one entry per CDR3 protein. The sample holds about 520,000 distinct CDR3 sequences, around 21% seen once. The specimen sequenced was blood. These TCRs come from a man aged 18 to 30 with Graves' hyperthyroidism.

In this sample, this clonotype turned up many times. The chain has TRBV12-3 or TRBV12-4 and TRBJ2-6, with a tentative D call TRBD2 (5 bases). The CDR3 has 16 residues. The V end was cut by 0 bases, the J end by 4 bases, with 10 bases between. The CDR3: CASSLARAYGANVLTF. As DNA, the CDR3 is TGTGCCAGCAGTTTAGCGCGGGCCTACGGGGCCAACGTCCTGACTTTC.

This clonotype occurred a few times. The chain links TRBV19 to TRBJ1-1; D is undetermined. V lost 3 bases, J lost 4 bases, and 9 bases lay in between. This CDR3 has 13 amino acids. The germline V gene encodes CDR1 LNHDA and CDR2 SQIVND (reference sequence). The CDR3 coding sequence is TGTGCCAGTAGTATGCTGCGGGGCACTGAAGCTTTCTTT. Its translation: CASSMLRGTEAFF.

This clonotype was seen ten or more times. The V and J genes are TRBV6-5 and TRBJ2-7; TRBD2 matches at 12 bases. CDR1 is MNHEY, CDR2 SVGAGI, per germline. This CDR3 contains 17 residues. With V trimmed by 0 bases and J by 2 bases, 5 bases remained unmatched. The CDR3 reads CASSYSMASGGAYEQYF. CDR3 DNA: TGTGCCAGCAGTTACTCGATGGCTAGCGGGGGGGCCTACGAGCAGTACTTC.

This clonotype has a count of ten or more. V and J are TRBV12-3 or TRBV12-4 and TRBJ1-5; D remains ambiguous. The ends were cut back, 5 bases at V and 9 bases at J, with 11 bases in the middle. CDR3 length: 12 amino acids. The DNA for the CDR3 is TGTGCCAGCAGTCAGCCAATTGGGCCCCAGCATTTT. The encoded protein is CASSQPIGPQHF.

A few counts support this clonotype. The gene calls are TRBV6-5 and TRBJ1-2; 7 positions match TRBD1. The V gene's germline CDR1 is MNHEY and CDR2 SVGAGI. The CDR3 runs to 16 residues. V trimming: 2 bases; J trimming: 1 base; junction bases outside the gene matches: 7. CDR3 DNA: TGTGCCAGCAGTTACGGTCGGGACAGTTTTAACTATGGCTACACCTTC. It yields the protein CASSYGRDSFNYGYTF.

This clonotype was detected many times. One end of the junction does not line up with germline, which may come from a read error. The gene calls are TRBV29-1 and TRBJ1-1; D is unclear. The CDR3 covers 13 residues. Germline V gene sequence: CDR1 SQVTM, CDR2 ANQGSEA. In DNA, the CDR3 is TGCGGCGTTCGTCAGAATTTGAACACTGAAGCTTTCTTT. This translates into CGVRQNLNTEAFF.

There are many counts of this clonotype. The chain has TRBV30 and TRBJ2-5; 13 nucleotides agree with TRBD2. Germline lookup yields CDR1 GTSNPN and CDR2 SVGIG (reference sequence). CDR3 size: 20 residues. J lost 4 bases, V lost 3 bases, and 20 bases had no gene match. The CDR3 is CAWREYPGTSGALVRETQYF. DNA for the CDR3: TGTGCCTGGAGGGAATACCCAGGGACTAGCGGGGCCCTAGTACGAGAGACCCAGTACTTC.